These 28 T cell receptor beta chains originate from one sample sequenced in a study of blood T cell repertoires in COVID-19. Generated by immunoSEQ multiplex PCR, the TCRdb table keeps only in-frame clones and is missing some. The sample lists about 110,000 clones, about 80% occurring once. The sequencing sample was made of peripheral blood. The receptors derive from a woman of 80 years or more with acute or convalescent COVID-19.

V and J are TRBV14 and TRBJ1-1; D call uncertain. Trimming removed 3 bases at V and 5 bases at J, with 10 bases between. The CDR3 is 13 residues long. The germline V gene encodes CDR1 SGHDN and CDR2 FVKESK. CDR3: CASSQGSGTEAFF. DNA of the CDR3: TGTGCCAGCAGCCAGGGCTCGGGAACTGAAGCTTTCTTT. The full variable domain, rest sourced from reference TRBV14 and TRBJ1-1, is EAGVTQFPSHSVIEKGQTVTLRCDPISGHDNLYWYRRVMGKEIKFLLHFVKESKQDESGMPNNRFLAERTGGTYSTLKVQPAELEDSGVYFCASSQGSGTEAFFGQGTRLTVV.

The chain carries TRBV28 and TRBJ1-1, with 9 bases fitting TRBD1. The V and J ends lost 5 bases and 2 bases, in that order; junction bases with no gene match: 3. This CDR3 region has 14 residues. CDR1 and CDR2 from the germline V gene are MDHEN and SYDVKM. CDR3 residues: CASSLTGGNTEAFF. CDR3 sequence (DNA): TGTGCCAGCAGTCTTACAGGGGGCAACACTGAAGCTTTCTTT.

The chain joins TRBV27 to TRBJ2-7, with 9 bases aligning to TRBD2. Per germline, CDR1 MNHEY and CDR2 SMNVEV (reference sequence). The ends lost 5 bases at V and 2 bases at J; junction bases unmatched: 7. The CDR3 is 15 residues long. CDR3 nucleotide sequence: TGTGCCAGCAGTCGGCCGGCGGGAGGGCCCTACGAGCAGTACTTC. Translated, it gives CASSRPAGGPYEQYF.

The chain has TRBV15 and TRBJ1-4; D uncertain. Germline assignment: CDR1 LNHNV and CDR2 YYDKDF (reference sequence). Trimming stripped 6 bases from V and 8 bases from J, with 13 bases between. The CDR3 is 13 amino acids. The CDR3 here is CATRNSGGEKLFF. In nucleotides, the CDR3 is TGTGCCACCAGAAACAGCGGAGGCGAAAAACTGTTTTTT.

The rearrangement joins TRBV27 to TRBJ1-1, with 8 bases that match TRBD1. V shed 6 bases and J 3 bases; nucleotides not matched to a gene: 6. Germline CDR1 is MNHEY and CDR2 is SMNVEV (reference sequence). The CDR3 extends over 14 amino acids. The DNA for the CDR3 is TGTGCCAGCAGGCCAGGGGGCGAGTACACTGAAGCTTTCTTT. Its protein is CASRPGGEYTEAFF.

The V gene is TRBV5-6, the J gene TRBJ1-2, with TRBD1 as a possible D gene (6 bases). V gave up 1 base and J gave up 8 bases, with 21 bases separating them. CDR3 length equals 16 residues. Germline assignment: CDR1 SGHDT and CDR2 YYEEEE. The CDR3 DNA is TGTGCCAGCAGCTTGTATGAGCTAGTTTCAGGGGTCGGCTACACCTTC. Translating it yields CASSLYELVSGVGYTF.

This clone was counted only a few times. J is TRBJ1-2 and V is TRBV6-5, with 9 bases fitting TRBD1. V lost 4 bases and J lost 3; bases outside the gene matches: 3. Germline V gene sequence: CDR1 MNHEY, CDR2 SVGAGI. The CDR3 totals 14 residues. Written as DNA, the CDR3 is TGTGCCAGCAGTTTACAGGGGGCTGACTATGGCTACACCTTC. This sequence encodes CASSLQGADYGYTF.

This chain connects TRBV18 to TRBJ2-5; 8 nucleotides agree with TRBD2. This CDR3 region has 17 residues. CDR1 and CDR2 from the germline V gene are KGHSH and LQKENI. With 3 bases clipped from V and 5 bases from J, the junction kept 14 bases outside the gene matches. CDR3 coding DNA: TGTGCCAGCTCACCCAGTCTCGAGCGGGGGTTTTTCGAGACCCAGTACTTC. Residues: CASSPSLERGFFETQYF.

This clone was seen just once. The J gene is TRBJ2-2, the V gene TRBV4-1; D may be TRBD1 (6 bases). The length of the CDR3 is 14 residues. Germline lookup yields CDR1 MGHRA and CDR2 YSYEKL. V lost 10 bases to trimming and J lost 8 bases, with 20 bases between them. CDR3 loop: CATAGTREGGELFF. CDR3 in DNA: TGCGCCACCGCTGGGACACGGGAAGGTGGGGAGCTGTTTTTT.

The CDR3 sequence: CATSRDRSLIAGANEQFF. CDR3 bases: TGTGCCACCAGCAGAGATCGCAGTTTGATAGCGGGAGCAAATGAGCAGTTCTTC. This sequence joins TRBV15 and TRBJ2-1; 9 bases agree with TRBD2. Germline V gives CDR1 LNHNV, CDR2 YYDKDF (reference sequence). V dropped 0 bases and J dropped 7; count of bases not matched to a gene: 13. This CDR3 contains 18 residues.

The genes are TRBV7-3 and TRBJ1-2; no definite D call. The CDR3 consists of 15 residues. CDR1 SGHTA and CDR2 FQGTGA come from the germline V gene. V lost 2 bases and J lost 3, with 13 bases in between. The DNA of the CDR3 is TGTGCCAGCAGCTTATACGACACGCAGGACTATGGCTACACCTTC. It encodes CASSLYDTQDYGYTF.

V gene TRBV3-1 (or the pseudogene TRBV3-2) combines with J gene TRBJ2-2, with D possibly being TRBD2 (5 bases). From germline, CDR1 is LGHDT and CDR2 YNNKEL (reference sequence). The V gene lost 4 bases and the J gene lost 0 bases, with 9 bases spanning the gap. This CDR3 contains 15 residues. As DNA, the CDR3 is TGTGCCAGCAGCCGGACTTTCTCGAACACCGGGGAGCTGTTTTTT. Its protein product is CASSRTFSNTGELFF.

This chain uses TRBV5-1 with TRBJ1-5; 8 bases match TRBD1. The CDR3 sequence is 14 residues long. Trimming took 4 bases from V and 7 from J; bases not matched to a gene: 7. The germline gives CDR1 SGHRS, CDR2 YFSETQ. Here the CDR3 DNA reads TGCGCCAGCAGCCCCGGACAGGGCGAACAGCCCCAGCATTTT. Translating it yields CASSPGQGEQPQHF.

The chain couples TRBV11-2 to TRBJ2-1; D not certain. The CDR3 contains 16 residues. Trimming removed 5 bases at V and 0 bases at J, with 14 bases between. Germline-derived CDR1 and CDR2 are SGHAT and FQNNGV. In DNA, the CDR3 is TGTGCCAGCAGCACCTTGCGGCGGAGCTCCTACAATGAGCAGTTCTTC. Protein sequence: CASSTLRRSSYNEQFF. The full variable domain, in which reference TRBV11-2 and TRBJ2-1 provide the parts outside the CDR3, is EAGVAQSPRYKIIEKRQSVAFWCNPISGHATLYWYQQILGQGPKLLIQFQNNGVVDDSQLPKDRFSAERLKGVDSTLKIQPAKLEDSAVYLCASSTLRRSSYNEQFFGPGTRLTVL.

The chain has TRBV7-9 and TRBJ2-3, with TRBD1 identical over 7 bases. This CDR3 has 17 amino acids. The V and J ends lost 4 bases and 4 bases, in that order; junction bases with no gene match: 14. In germline, CDR1 is SEHNR, CDR2 FQNEAQ (reference sequence). This CDR3 is CASSSLNRGTRADTQYF. For the CDR3, the DNA is TGTGCCAGCAGCTCATTAAACAGGGGCACAAGGGCAGATACGCAGTATTTT. Supplemented by reference TRBV7-9 and TRBJ2-3, the full variable domain reads DTGVSQNPRHKITKRGQNVTFRCDPISEHNRLYWYRQTLGQGPEFLTYFQNEAQLEKSRLLSDRFSAERPKGSFSTLEIQRTEQGDSAMYLCASSSLNRGTRADTQYFGPGTRLTVL.

This chain connects TRBV28 to TRBJ1-2; D gene unclear. Germline V gene data show CDR1 as MDHEN and CDR2 as SYDVKM. V dropped 8 bases and J dropped 4 bases, with 14 bases sitting between them. CDR3 length: 13 residues. The CDR3 DNA sequence: TGTGCCAGCCAAACTAGTCTCTCCTATGGCTACACCTTC. Protein: CASQTSLSYGYTF.

The chain is built from TRBV4-3 and TRBJ2-2, with D possibly TRBD2 on 5 matching bases. Germline V gene sequence: CDR1 LGHNA, CDR2 YSLEER. The CDR3 has 13 amino acids. The V and J ends lost 1 base and 7 bases respectively, with 7 bases between them. This chain's CDR3 is CASSQGRGGELFF. DNA of the CDR3: TGCGCCAGCAGCCAAGGTCGGGGCGGGGAGCTGTTTTTT.

Only a few counts were recorded for this clone. The V call is TRBV23-1, the J call TRBJ2-7; the D gene is possibly TRBD2 (7 bases). TRBV23-1 qualifies as an ORF whose function is uncertain. V was shortened by 2 bases and J by 3 bases, with 17 bases between the two germline ends. This CDR3 region has 16 residues. The CDR3 DNA is TGCGCCAGCAGTCAAACCCGGGGCGGGGGCCGCTACGAGCAGTACTTC. Protein product: CASSQTRGGGRYEQYF.

The chain couples TRBV7-2 to TRBJ1-6; 7 bases line up with TRBD1. The CDR3 contains 15 residues. V shed 4 bases, J shed 10 bases, and the junction held 10 bases outside the gene matches. Germline CDR1 SGHTA, CDR2 FQGNSA. The CDR3 here is CASSSDRDLWSPLHF. The CDR3 region has the DNA TGTGCCAGCAGCTCAGACAGGGACTTATGGTCACCCCTCCACTTT.

This clone was seen only a few times. V is TRBV4-2 and J is TRBJ2-1; 11 nucleotides align to TRBD2. Germline V gives CDR1 LGHNA, CDR2 YNFKEQ. CDR3 length: 16 residues. V shed 4 bases, J shed 4 bases, and the junction held 6 bases outside the gene matches. CDR3: CASSRAGTSGYNEQFF. CDR3 nucleotides: TGTGCCAGCAGCCGCGCCGGGACTAGCGGTTACAATGAGCAGTTCTTC.

The chain is built from TRBV30 and TRBJ1-5, with D hard to call. Germline CDR1 reads GTSNPN; CDR2 reads SVGIG (reference sequence). The V end lost 0 bases, the J end lost 5 bases, and 8 bases lay between the germline ends. This CDR3 is 13 amino acids long. CDR3 DNA: TGTGCCTGGAGTGTGACTGATGATCAGCCCCAGCATTTT. This sequence encodes CAWSVTDDQPQHF.

V usage is TRBV5-4 and J usage is TRBJ1-3, with D possibly being TRBD1 (6 bases). CDR1 is SGHNT and CDR2 is YYREEE in the germline V gene (reference sequence). Trimming removed 0 bases at V and 0 bases at J, with 13 bases between. This CDR3 spans 17 amino acids. The CDR3 DNA sequence: TGTGCCAGCAGCTTGGCCGGGGCCAGGGGCTCTGGAAACACCATATATTTT. The encoded protein is CASSLAGARGSGNTIYF.

J is TRBJ1-3 and V is TRBV5-6, with TRBD1 matching over 8 bases. CDR1 is SGHDT and CDR2 is YYEEEE in the germline V gene. V shed 2 bases and J 3 bases; nucleotides not matched to a gene: 7. The CDR3 is 16 amino acids. The CDR3 nucleotides are TGTGCCAGCAGCTTTACCGCAGGGGGCTTTGGAAACACCATATATTTT. Protein sequence: CASSFTAGGFGNTIYF.

At least ten counts were recorded for this clone. Other DNA sequences of this sample code for an identical CDR3. The chain uses TRBV18 and TRBJ2-3; the D is unclear. The CDR3 covers 14 residues. Germline CDR1 and CDR2: KGHSH and LQKENI. Trimming pared 3 bases from V and 0 bases from J, leaving 7 bases between. The CDR3 protein is CASSPLRSTDTQYF. CDR3 DNA sequence: TGTGCCAGCTCACCTTTGCGGAGCACAGATACGCAGTATTTT.

This clone has more than one count but fewer than ten. The rearrangement links TRBV5-4 to TRBJ2-7, with TRBD1 matching 10 bases. Germline assignment: CDR1 SGHNT and CDR2 YYREEE (reference sequence). The V gene end was trimmed by 4 bases and the J gene end by 3 bases; junction bases not matched to a gene: 10. The CDR3 spans 16 residues. DNA of the CDR3: TGTGCCAGCAGCCTCGGGGGGACAGGGGCCAGCTACGAGCAGTACTTC. Its translation is CASSLGGTGASYEQYF.

The V and J genes are TRBV7-9 and TRBJ2-5; 10 bases fit TRBD1. The CDR3 runs to 14 residues. V lost 3 bases to trimming and J lost 4 bases; unmatched junction nucleotides: 2. Germline loops: CDR1 SEHNR, CDR2 FQNEAQ (reference sequence). CDR3 region: CASSLTGGLETQYF. Written as DNA, the CDR3 is TGTGCCAGCAGCTTGACAGGGGGCCTAGAGACCCAGTACTTC.

The chain's CDR3 is CAISESSPGGSPLHF. CDR3 nucleotides: TGTGCCATCAGTGAGTCGTCCCCGGGTGGCTCACCCCTCCACTTT. The V gene is TRBV10-3, the J gene TRBJ1-6; D not certain. The CDR3 has 15 amino acids. V gave up 0 bases and J gave up 10 bases, with 13 bases separating them. CDR1 is ENHRY and CDR2 is SYGVKD in the germline V gene.

The chain joins TRBV5-6 to TRBJ2-7, with TRBD1 as a possible D gene (5 bases). The CDR3 runs 13 residues. Germline V gene lookup returns CDR1 SGHDT and CDR2 YYEEEE. The germline V and J ends were trimmed by 3 bases and 9 bases, with 16 bases remaining between them. CDR3 amino acids: CASSSLTDTSQYF. The CDR3 DNA reads TGTGCCAGCAGCTCGCTGACAGATACGTCGCAGTACTTC.